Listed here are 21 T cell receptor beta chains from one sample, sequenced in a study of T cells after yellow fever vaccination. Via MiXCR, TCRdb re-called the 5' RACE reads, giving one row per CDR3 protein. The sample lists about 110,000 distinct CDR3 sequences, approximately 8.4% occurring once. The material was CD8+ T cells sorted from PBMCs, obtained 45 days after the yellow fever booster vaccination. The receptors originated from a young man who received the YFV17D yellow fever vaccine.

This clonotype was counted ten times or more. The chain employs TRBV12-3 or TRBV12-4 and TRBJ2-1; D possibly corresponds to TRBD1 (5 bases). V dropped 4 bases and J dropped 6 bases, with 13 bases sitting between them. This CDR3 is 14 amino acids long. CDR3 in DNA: TGTGCCAGCAGTTCTCCGCAGGGTGGCAATGAGCAGTTCTTC. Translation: CASSSPQGGNEQFF.

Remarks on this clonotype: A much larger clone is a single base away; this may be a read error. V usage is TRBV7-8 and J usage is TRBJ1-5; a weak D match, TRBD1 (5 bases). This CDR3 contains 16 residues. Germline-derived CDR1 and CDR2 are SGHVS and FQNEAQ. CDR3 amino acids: CVSSLATGQGGQPQHF. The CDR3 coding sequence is TGTGTCAGCAGCTTAGCGACTGGGCAGGGAGGCCAGCCCCAGCATTTT.

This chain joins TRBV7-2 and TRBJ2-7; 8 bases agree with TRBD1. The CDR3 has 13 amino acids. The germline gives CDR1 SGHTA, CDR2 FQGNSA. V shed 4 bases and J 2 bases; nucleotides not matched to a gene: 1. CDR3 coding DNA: TGTGCCAGCAGCTGGACAGGGACCTACGAGCAGTACTTC. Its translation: CASSWTGTYEQYF.

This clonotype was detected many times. The CDR3 region has the DNA TGCAGCGTTGATTCCATGGAGAGCACAGATACGCAGTATTTT. It codes for CSVDSMESTDTQYF. The chain joins TRBV29-1 to TRBJ2-3; D is uncertain. Deletions cut 3 bases from V and 0 bases from J, with 10 bases between. The CDR3 is 14 amino acids. CDR1 is SQVTM and CDR2 is ANQGSEA in the germline V gene.

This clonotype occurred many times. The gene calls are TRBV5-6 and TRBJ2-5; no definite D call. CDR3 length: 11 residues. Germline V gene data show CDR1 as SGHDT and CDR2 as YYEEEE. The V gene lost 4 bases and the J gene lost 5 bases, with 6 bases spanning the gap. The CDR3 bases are TGTGCCAGCAGCGTTAGTGAGACCCAGTACTTC. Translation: CASSVSETQYF.

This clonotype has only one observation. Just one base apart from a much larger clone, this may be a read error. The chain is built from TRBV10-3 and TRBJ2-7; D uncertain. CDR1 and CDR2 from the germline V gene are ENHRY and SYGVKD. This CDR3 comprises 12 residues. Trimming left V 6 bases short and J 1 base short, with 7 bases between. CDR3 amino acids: CAIRDDSYEQYF. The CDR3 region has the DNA TGTGCCATCAGAGACGATTCCTACGAGCAGTACTTC.

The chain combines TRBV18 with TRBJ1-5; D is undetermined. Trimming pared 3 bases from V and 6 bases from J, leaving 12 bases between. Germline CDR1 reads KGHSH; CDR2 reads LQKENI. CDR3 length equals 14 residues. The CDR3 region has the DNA TGTGCCAGCTCACCGGCGAGGTCGGCTCAGCCCCAGCATTTT. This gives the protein CASSPARSAQPQHF.

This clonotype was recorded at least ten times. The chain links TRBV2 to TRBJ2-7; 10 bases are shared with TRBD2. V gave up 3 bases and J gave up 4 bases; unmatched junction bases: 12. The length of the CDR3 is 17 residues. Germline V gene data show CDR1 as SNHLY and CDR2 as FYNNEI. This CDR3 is CASSDSRASGSLYEQYF. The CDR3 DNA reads TGTGCCAGCAGTGACTCTAGGGCTAGCGGGAGTTTGTACGAGCAGTACTTC.

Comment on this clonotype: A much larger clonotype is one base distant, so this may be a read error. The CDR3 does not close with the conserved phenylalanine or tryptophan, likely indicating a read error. CDR3 coding DNA: TGCGCCAGCAGCCAAGATTTTGCGGGGAGATCCAACTACGAGCAGTACATC. Its protein is CASSQDFAGRSNYEQYI. V gene TRBV4-1 combines with J gene TRBJ2-7; D might be TRBD2 (6 bases). The CDR3 has 17 residues. The germline V and J ends were trimmed by 0 bases and 3 bases, with 18 bases remaining between them. CDR1 is MGHRA and CDR2 is YSYEKL in the germline V gene.

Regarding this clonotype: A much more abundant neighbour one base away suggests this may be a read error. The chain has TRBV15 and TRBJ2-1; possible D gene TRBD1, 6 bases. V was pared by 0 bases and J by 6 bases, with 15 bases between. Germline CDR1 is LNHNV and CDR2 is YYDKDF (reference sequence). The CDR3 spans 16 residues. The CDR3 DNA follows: TGTGCCACCAGCAGAGATGCAGGACTGGGGGCCAATGAGCAGTTCTTC. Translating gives CATSRDAGLGANEQFF.

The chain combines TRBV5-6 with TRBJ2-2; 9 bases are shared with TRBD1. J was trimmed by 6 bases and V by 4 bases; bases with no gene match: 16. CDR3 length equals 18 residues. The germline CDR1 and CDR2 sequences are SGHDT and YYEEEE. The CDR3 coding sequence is TGTGCCAGCAGCACCTTAGCCTCGGGACAGGGAATTCCCGGGGAGCTGTTTTTT. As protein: CASSTLASGQGIPGELFF.

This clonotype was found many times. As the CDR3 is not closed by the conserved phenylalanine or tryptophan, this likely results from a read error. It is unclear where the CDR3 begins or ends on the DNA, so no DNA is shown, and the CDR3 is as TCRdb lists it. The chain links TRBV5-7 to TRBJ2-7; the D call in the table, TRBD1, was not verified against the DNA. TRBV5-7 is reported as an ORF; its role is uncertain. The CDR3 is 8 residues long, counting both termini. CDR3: CASSLQGN.

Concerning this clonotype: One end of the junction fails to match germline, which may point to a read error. The CDR3 is CASSLSFSGGTHYF. The CDR3 bases are TGTGCCAGCAGTTTATCTTTTTCTGGGGGGACCCACTACTTC. The chain carries TRBV27 and TRBJ2-5; the D gene is possibly TRBD2 (6 bases). The CDR3 has 14 residues. The germline CDR1 and CDR2 sequences are MNHEY and SMNVEV (reference sequence).

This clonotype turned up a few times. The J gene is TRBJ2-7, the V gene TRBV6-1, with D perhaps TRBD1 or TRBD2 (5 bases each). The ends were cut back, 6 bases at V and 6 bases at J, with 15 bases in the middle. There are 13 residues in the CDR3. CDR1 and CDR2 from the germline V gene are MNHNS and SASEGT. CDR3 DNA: TGTGCCAGCAGCACCTCGAAGAGGGGCGAGCAGTACTTC. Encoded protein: CASSTSKRGEQYF.

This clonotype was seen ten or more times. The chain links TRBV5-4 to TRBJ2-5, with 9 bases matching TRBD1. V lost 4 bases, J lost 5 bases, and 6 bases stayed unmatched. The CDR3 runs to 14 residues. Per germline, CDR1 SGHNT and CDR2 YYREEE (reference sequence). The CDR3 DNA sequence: TGTGCCAGCAGCATCCCCGACAGGGGGGAGACCCAGTACTTC. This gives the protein CASSIPDRGETQYF.

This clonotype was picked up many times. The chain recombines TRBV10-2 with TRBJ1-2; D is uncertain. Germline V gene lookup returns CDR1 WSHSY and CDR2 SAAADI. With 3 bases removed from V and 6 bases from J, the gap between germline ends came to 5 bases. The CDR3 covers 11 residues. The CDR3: CASSDHDGYTF. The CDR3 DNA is TGCGCCAGCAGTGACCATGATGGCTACACCTTC.

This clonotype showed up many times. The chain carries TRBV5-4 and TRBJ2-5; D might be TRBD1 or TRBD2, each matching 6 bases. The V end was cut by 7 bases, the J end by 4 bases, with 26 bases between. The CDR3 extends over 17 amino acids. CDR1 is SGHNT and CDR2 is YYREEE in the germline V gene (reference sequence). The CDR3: CASSDRGDSDPRETQYF. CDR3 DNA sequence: TGTGCCAGCTCCGATAGGGGGGACTCGGACCCTCGAGAGACCCAGTACTTC.

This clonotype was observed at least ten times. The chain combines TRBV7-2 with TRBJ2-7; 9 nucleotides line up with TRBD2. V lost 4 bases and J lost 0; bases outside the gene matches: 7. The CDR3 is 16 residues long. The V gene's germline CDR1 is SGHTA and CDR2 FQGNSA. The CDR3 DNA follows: TGTGCCAGCAGCTCTACTAGCGGGCCCGTCTCCTACGAGCAGTACTTC. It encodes CASSSTSGPVSYEQYF.

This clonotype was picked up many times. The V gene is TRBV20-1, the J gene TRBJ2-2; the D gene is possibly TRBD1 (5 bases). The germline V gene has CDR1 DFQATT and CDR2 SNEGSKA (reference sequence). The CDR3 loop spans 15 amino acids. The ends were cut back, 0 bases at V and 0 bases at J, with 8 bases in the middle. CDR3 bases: TGCAGTGCTAGAGAAAGGGGAACGAACACCGGGGAGCTGTTTTTT. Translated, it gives CSARERGTNTGELFF.

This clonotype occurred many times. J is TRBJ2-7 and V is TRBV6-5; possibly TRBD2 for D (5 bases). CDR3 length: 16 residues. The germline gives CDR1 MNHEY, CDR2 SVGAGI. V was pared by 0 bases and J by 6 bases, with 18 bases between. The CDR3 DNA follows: TGTGCCAGCAGTTACTCGAGGGAACCCCGGGTCGGCGAGCAGTACTTC. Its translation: CASSYSREPRVGEQYF.

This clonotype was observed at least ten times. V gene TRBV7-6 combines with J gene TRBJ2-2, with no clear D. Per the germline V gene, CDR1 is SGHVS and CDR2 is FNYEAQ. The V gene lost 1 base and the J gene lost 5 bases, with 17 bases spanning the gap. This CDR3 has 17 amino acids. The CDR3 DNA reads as TGTGCCAGCAGCTTAGATTCCGTAACCATCGCAACCGGGGAGCTGTTTTTT. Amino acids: CASSLDSVTIATGELFF. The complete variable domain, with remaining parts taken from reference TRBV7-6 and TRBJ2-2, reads GAGVSQSPRYKVTKRGQDVALRCDPISGHVSLYWYRQALGQGPEFLTYFNYEAQQDKSGLPNDRFSAERPEGSISTLTIQRTEQRDSAMYRCASSLDSVTIATGELFFGEGSRLTVL.